The T cell receptor (beta chain) under discussion was sequenced for a study of T cell changes during pregnancy in multiple sclerosis. The protocol was immunoSEQ multiplex PCR, while the TCRdb copy is restricted to in-frame clones and leaves out a portion. This table holds 75,000 to 95,000 clones, about 91% found once. This clone is a singleton in its sample. The receptor was derived from a female donor with multiple sclerosis, enrolled in a pregnancy study. The starting material was peripheral blood, obtained before pregnancy.

The DNA of the CDR3 is TGTGCCACCAGCAGTTCCGGGACAGGGGTGAAGCAGTACTTC. Amino acid sequence: CATSSSGTGVKQYF. The chain has TRBV15 and TRBJ2-7; TRBD1 matches at 10 bases. The length of the CDR3 is 14 residues. The V segment lost 3 bases and the J segment 8 bases; nucleotides outside the gene matches: 7. Per the germline V gene, CDR1 is LNHNV and CDR2 is YYDKDF (reference sequence).